This passage covers 10 T cell receptor beta chains from one sample sequenced in a study of CD8 T cells in Susac syndrome. Roughly 0.45 to 1 ug RNA was reverse transcribed with random hexamers. TCRdb used MiXCR to reprocess the immunoSEQ multiplex PCR reads, holding one entry per CDR3 protein. The sample contains roughly 220,000 distinct CDR3 sequences, less than 95% of which appear only once. The specimen sequenced was CD4+ T cells from PBMCs. All receptors come from a human donor with Susac syndrome.

V gene TRBV7-8 combines with J gene TRBJ2-7; D gene ambiguous. V was pared by 1 base and J by 3 bases, with 10 bases between. Germline CDR1 reads SGHVS; CDR2 reads FQNEAQ. This CDR3 region has 14 residues. CDR3 protein: CASSLDGVDYEQYF. The CDR3 nucleotides read TGTGCCAGCAGCTTAGACGGAGTCGACTACGAGCAGTACTTC.

J is TRBJ2-1 and V is TRBV12-3 or TRBV12-4, with D perhaps given as TRBD1 or TRBD2 (5 bases each). This CDR3 comprises 12 residues. V dropped 3 bases and J dropped 9 bases, with 9 bases sitting between them. The CDR3 is CASSFGTTEQFF. In DNA form, the CDR3 reads TGTGCCAGCAGTTTTGGGACCACTGAGCAGTTCTTC.

This chain links TRBV2 with TRBJ1-4; D ambiguous. The CDR3 consists of 15 residues. Germline CDR1 SNHLY, CDR2 FYNNEI. Trimming took off 8 bases at V and 0 bases at J, with 13 bases between the two ends. CDR3 loop: CASRHGDATNEKLFF. The CDR3 DNA sequence: TGTGCCAGCCGTCACGGTGATGCAACTAATGAAAAACTGTTTTTT.

This rearrangement joins TRBV5-1 to TRBJ1-2; D perhaps matches TRBD1 (5 bases). The CDR3 is made up of 14 amino acids. Looked up from germline, CDR1 is SGHRS and CDR2 is YFSETQ. Trimming took off 4 bases at V and 6 bases at J, with 16 bases between the two ends. DNA for the CDR3: TGCGCCAGCAGCAGCGGGGCCCCGGGACATGGCTACACCTTC. It encodes CASSSGAPGHGYTF.

The rearrangement uses TRBV29-1 and TRBJ1-3; D unresolved. Germline V gene sequence: CDR1 SQVTM, CDR2 ANQGSEA. V was trimmed by 7 bases and J by 4 bases, leaving 8 bases between them. CDR3 length: 11 residues. DNA of the CDR3: TGCAGCGCGGCTAAGGGAAACACCATATATTTT. Its translation is CSAAKGNTIYF.

The V and J genes are TRBV10-3 and TRBJ2-1; D could derive from TRBD1 or TRBD2 (5 bases each). V was trimmed by 0 bases and J by 4 bases, leaving 10 bases between them. Germline V gene sequence: CDR1 ENHRY, CDR2 SYGVKD. This CDR3 spans 15 amino acids. CDR3 sequence (DNA): TGTGCCATCAGTGAGTCGAGGGACGATTACAATGAGCAGTTCTTC. Protein product: CAISESRDDYNEQFF.

There are a few counts of this clonotype. This CDR3 is CAWTGQSNTEAFF. The CDR3 nucleotides read TGTGCCTGGACAGGGCAGTCGAACACTGAAGCTTTCTTT. The chain links TRBV30 to TRBJ1-1, with TRBD1 as a possible D gene (5 bases). Germline CDR1 and CDR2: GTSNPN and SVGIG (reference sequence). Between the trimmed V and J ends, which lost 4 bases and 1 base, there was a span of 10 bases. There are 13 residues in the CDR3.

The chain uses TRBV6-2 or TRBV6-3 and TRBJ1-5; D remains ambiguous. This CDR3 comprises 13 residues. Deletions cut 2 bases from V and 9 bases from J, with 11 bases between. Germline V gene sequence: CDR1 MNHEY, CDR2 SVGEGT. For the CDR3, the DNA is TGTGCCAGCAGTTACGGGCCCTCGCGGCCCCAGCATTTT. Protein product: CASSYGPSRPQHF.

This clonotype was detected only once. J is TRBJ1-2 and V is TRBV20-1, with a tentative D call TRBD1 (6 bases). This CDR3 is built from 13 residues. V dropped 2 bases and J dropped 7 bases, with 14 bases sitting between them. Germline CDR1 DFQATT, CDR2 SNEGSKA (reference sequence). The CDR3 DNA sequence: TGCAGTGCTAGAAATTTCGGGGGCAGTGGCTACACCTTC. It translates to CSARNFGGSGYTF.

This rearrangement joins TRBV20-1 to TRBJ2-7, with a tentative D call TRBD2 (6 bases). Trimming took 6 bases from V and 4 from J, leaving 16 bases between them. Germline V CDR1 and CDR2: DFQATT, SNEGSKA (reference sequence). The CDR3 length is 13 residues. DNA for the CDR3: TGCAGTGCCAGACGGGCACGGGAGTACGAGCAGTACTTC. Protein sequence: CSARRAREYEQYF.